This T cell receptor (beta chain) was retrieved from a study of cytomegalovirus exposure and HLA in healthy donors. The CDR3 has 13 residues. V lost 2 bases, J lost 7 bases, and 5 bases stayed unmatched. Germline values: CDR1 SGHNT, CDR2 YYREEE (reference sequence). A note on this clone: Its target is unknown.

The PCR employed 60 Vbeta primers together with 13 Jbeta primers. Sequencing used immunoSEQ multiplex PCR; TCRdb keeps in-frame clones, though not all of them. This table lists around 75,000 clones. General study points: A later analysis reported that several of the most significant clusters appeared to be linked to common viral pathogens, among them Epstein-Barr virus. A later analysis associated about 18,000 TCR beta sequences with HLA alleles at a 0.05 false discovery rate. Earlier results showed most TCR beta V segments being productive about 90% or about 30% of the time. Rarity held for most TCR sequences, but there were some public TCRs that occurred in many donors.

The sequenced material came from PBMCs. The sequence was obtained from a man aged 50 to 59 in good health and CMV-seropositive. V is TRBV5-4 and J is TRBJ1-2; 7 bases agree with TRBD1. The CDR3 sequence: CASSFDRVTGYTF. The CDR3 nucleotides are TGTGCCAGCAGCTTCGACAGGGTTACTGGCTACACCTTC.